This TCR beta chain derives from a study of blood T cell repertoires in COVID-19. Study-level information: Donors in the United States, Italy and Spain gave samples during acute or convalescent COVID-19.

Study processing details: Scientists estimated how many nucleated cells there were by amplifying reference gene primers. Profiling relied on immunoSEQ multiplex PCR, and the TCRdb table lists in-frame clones only, not all of them. That table furnishes V, J and clone size, whereas the DNA furnished D and trimming. The table shows roughly 230,000 clones, with about 88% occurring only once. Material: peripheral blood. The source is a man aged 65 to 79 with acute or convalescent COVID-19.

Here the CDR3 reads CASSFGGEVGNTIYF. The CDR3 region has the DNA TGTGCCAGCAGTTTTGGGGGGGAAGTTGGAAACACCATATATTTT. The chain uses TRBV28 and TRBJ1-3; maybe TRBD1 (5 bases). Germline V lookup: CDR1 MDHEN, CDR2 SYDVKM. V lost 3 bases and J lost 3, with 12 bases in between. The CDR3 sequence is 15 residues long.